Sequencing of this T cell receptor (beta chain) was carried out in a study of shared clonotypes between healthy human individuals. Study at large: Each donor's CD4 naive and CD4 memory cells filled three plates apiece, CD8 naive two, and CD8 memory one. General study points: Richness estimates generally favored naive over memory subsets.

About this clone itself: Its matching antigen is unknown.

This CDR3 has 15 amino acids. Germline-derived CDR1 and CDR2 are MDHEN and SYDVKM. V lost 3 bases and J lost 4, with 16 bases in between. CD45RO-negative CD8 cells positively selected for CCR7 made up the naive population, which excluded terminally differentiated effector memory CD45RA+ cells. As processed by the authors: ImmunoSEQ output held junction-only sequences without quality scores, so filtering differed. Data came from immunoSEQ multiplex PCR; TCRdb stores just in-frame clones and leaves some out. The D gene and trimming were derived from the DNA, and the V and J assignments and clone size from that table. Of over 2,000,000 clones in the sample, around 93% were seen once.

The genes are TRBV28 and TRBJ2-7; D remains ambiguous. Source material: naive CD8+ T cells from PBMCs. This sequence was found in a man aged 18 to 35 in good health. Some clones in this sample may be carry-over from other donors' samples. The CDR3 here is CASSFMARGKYEQYF. CDR3 sequence (DNA): TGTGCCAGCAGTTTTATGGCGCGAGGAAAGTACGAGCAGTACTTC.